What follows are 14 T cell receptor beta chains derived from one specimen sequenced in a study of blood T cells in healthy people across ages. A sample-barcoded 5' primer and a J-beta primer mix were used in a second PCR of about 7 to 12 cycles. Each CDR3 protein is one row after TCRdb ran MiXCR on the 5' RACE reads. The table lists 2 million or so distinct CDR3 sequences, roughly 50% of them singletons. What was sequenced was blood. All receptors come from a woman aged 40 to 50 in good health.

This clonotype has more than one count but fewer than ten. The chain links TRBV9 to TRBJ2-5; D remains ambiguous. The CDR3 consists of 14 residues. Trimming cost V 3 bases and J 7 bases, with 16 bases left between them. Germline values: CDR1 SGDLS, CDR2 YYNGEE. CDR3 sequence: CASSAPDSAGTQYF. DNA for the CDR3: TGTGCCAGCAGCGCGCCCGACTCGGCTGGGACCCAGTACTTC. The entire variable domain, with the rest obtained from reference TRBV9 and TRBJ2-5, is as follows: DSGVTQTPKHLITATGQRVTLRCSPRSGDLSVYWYQQSLDQGLQFLIQYYNGEERAKGNILERFSAQQFPDLHSELNLSSLELGDSALYFCASSAPDSAGTQYFGPGTRLLVL.

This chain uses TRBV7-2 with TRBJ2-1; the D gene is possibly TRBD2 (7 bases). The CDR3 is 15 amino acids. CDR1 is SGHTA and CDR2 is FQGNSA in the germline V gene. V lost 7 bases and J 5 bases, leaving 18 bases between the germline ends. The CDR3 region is CASTVREGGHNEQFF. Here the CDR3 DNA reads TGTGCCAGCACCGTCCGTGAGGGGGGGCACAATGAGCAGTTCTTC. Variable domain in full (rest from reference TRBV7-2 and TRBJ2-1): GAGVSQSPSNKVTEKGKDVELRCDPISGHTALYWYRQSLGQGLEFLIYFQGNSAPDKSGLPSDRFSAERTGGSVSTLTIQRTQQEDSAVYLCASTVREGGHNEQFFGPGTRLTVL.

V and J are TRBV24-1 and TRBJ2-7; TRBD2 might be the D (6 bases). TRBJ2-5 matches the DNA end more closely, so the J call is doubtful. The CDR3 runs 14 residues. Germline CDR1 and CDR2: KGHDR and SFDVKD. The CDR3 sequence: CATSEGGGRGTQYF. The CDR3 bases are TGTGCCACCAGTGAGGGAGGAGGGCGTGGGACCCAGTACTTC.

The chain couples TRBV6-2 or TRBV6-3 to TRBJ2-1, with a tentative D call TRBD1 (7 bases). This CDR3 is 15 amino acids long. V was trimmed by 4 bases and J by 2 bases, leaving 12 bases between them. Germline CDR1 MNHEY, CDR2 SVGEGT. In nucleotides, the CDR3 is TGTGCCAGCAGTTCCGCGGGACAGACCTACAATGAGCAGTTCTTC. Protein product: CASSSAGQTYNEQFF.

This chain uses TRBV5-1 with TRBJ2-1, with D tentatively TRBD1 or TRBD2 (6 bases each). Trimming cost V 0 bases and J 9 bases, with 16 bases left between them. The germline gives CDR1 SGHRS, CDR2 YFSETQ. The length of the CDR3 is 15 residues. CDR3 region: CASSLEAGEESEQFF. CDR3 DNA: TGCGCCAGCAGCTTGGAGGCAGGGGAGGAGAGTGAGCAGTTCTTC.

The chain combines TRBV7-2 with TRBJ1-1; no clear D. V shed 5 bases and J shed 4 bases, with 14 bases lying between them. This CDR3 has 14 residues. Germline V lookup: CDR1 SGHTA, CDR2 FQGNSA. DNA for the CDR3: TGTGCCAGCAGCCCGCAGGCTGTTAGCACTGAAGCTTTCTTT. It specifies CASSPQAVSTEAFF.

The chain's CDR3 is CASSFTGQGAWETQYF. In DNA form, the CDR3 reads TGTGCCAGCAGTTTTACGGGACAGGGGGCGTGGGAGACCCAGTACTTC. This sequence joins TRBV27 and TRBJ2-5, with TRBD1 identical over 12 bases. CDR1 and CDR2 (germline): MNHEY, SMNVEV (reference sequence). This CDR3 has 16 amino acids. With V trimmed by 3 bases and J by 5 bases, 7 bases remained unmatched.

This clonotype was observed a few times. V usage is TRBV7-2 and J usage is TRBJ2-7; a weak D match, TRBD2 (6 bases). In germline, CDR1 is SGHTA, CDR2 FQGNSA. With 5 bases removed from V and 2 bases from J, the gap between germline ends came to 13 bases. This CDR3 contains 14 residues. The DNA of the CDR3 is TGTGCCAGCAGCCGCGAACGGGGGACCTACGAGCAGTACTTC. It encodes CASSRERGTYEQYF. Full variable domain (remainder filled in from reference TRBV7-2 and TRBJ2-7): GAGVSQSPSNKVTEKGKDVELRCDPISGHTALYWYRQSLGQGLEFLIYFQGNSAPDKSGLPSDRFSAERTGGSVSTLTIQRTQQEDSAVYLCASSRERGTYEQYFGPGTRLTVT.

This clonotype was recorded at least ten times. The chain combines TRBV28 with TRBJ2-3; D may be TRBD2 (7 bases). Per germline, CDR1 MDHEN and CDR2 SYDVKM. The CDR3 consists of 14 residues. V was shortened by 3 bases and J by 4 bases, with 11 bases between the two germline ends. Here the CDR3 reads CASSFGGRPDTQYF. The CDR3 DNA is TGTGCCAGCAGTTTCGGGGGGCGCCCAGATACGCAGTATTTT.

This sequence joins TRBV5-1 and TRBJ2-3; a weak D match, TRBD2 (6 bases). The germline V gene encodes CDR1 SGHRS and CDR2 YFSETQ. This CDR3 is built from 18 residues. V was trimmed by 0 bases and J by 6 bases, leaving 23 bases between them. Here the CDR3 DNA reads TGCGCCAGCAGCTTGGTATCGGGCGGGGCCACACCGAGGGATACGCAGTATTTT. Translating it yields CASSLVSGGATPRDTQYF.

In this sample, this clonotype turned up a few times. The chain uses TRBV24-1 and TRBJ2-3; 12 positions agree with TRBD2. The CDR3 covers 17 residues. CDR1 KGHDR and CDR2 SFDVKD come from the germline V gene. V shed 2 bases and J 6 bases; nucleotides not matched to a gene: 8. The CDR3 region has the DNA TGTGCCACCAGTGATTCTAGCGGGGGGGTGTCCCCCGATACGCAGTATTTT. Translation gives CATSDSSGGVSPDTQYF.

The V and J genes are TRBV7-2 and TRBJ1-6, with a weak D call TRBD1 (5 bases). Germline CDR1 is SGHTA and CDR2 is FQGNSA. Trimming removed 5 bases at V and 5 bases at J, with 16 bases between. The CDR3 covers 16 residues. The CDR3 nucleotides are TGTGCCAGCAGCCAAACCGCGGGACTGAATAATTCACCCCTCCACTTT. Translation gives CASSQTAGLNNSPLHF.

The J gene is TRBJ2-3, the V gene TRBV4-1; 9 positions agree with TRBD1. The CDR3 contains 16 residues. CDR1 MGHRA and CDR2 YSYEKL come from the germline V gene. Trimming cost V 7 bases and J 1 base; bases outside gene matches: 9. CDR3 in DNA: TGCGCCAGCACGCCGGGACAGGGTTATCGCACAGATACGCAGTATTTT. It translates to CASTPGQGYRTDTQYF.

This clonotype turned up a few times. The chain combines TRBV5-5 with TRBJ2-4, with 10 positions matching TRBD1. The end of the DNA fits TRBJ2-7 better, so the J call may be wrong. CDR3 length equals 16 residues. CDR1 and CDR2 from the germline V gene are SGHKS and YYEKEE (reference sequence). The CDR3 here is CASSLADRGSAYEQYF. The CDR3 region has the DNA TGTGCCAGCAGCTTGGCGGACAGGGGGTCAGCCTACGAGCAGTACTTC.